This T cell receptor beta chain came from a study of CD8 T cells in Susac syndrome (dated by TCRdb to about 2019). At the level of the whole study: Whether CD8+ T cell activation and differentiation in Susac syndrome was antigen driven was tested using repertoire sequencing. Clonality of the CD8+ T cell repertoire was compared between about a dozen healthy donors, approximately 14 Susac syndrome patients and roughly 15 multiple sclerosis patients.

Peripheral blood CD8+ and CD4+ T cells from healthy donors, Susac syndrome patients and multiple sclerosis patients were profiled using high-throughput TCR beta sequencing. The multiple sclerosis controls were treatment-naive patients whose relapsing-remitting disease, either stable or active, fulfilled the revised McDonald criteria. Bulk CD8+ and CD4+ T cells were purified by magnetic negative isolation, while CD8+ TEMRA cells were enriched using FACS. Blood was drawn into EDTA tubes, processed within 24 hours, and PBMCs were isolated by density gradient centrifugation. PBMCs intended for TCR sequencing were cryopreserved in liquid nitrogen and were subsequently thawed in a 37 degrees C water bath. A purity of at least 90% was achieved for sorted or isolated CD4+, CD8+ and CD8+ TEMRA cells. Details on this clonotype: Which antigen it targets is not known. No qualities accompany the bases; no much larger clone lies one base away.

RNA was extracted using the RNeasy kit, and roughly 0.5 to 1 ug of the RNA was reverse transcribed with random hexamers. The immunoSEQ multiplex PCR assay, covering 54 Vbeta and 13 Jbeta segments, was used to amplify TCR beta CDR3 regions. To correct PCR amplification bias, a synthetic template baseline was used for both primer optimization and computational correction. On the authors' methods: Reads were assigned to V, D and J genes according to IMGT and analyzed in immunoSEQ Analyzer, with only productive sequences retained. Clonality was computed as one minus Shannon entropy normalized by log2 of the number of productive unique sequences. For each patient and control, public and private clones were evaluated among the 100 most prevalent clones. Clones were defined as Susac-specific if absent from the healthy and MS cohorts, from around 1,000 published viral clones and from other ImmuneACCESS disease sequences. TCRdb cleaned the public reads at Q25 with fastp, built clones with MiXCR and kept in-frame beta chains. CDR3 protein sequences are deduplicated, and each keeps its most common genes and DNA. TCRdb assigned the V and J calls; the authors' analysis was not used. The sample table records 50,000 or so distinct CDR3 sequences; 93% of these occur just once. Roughly 0.5% of the sample goes to the ten largest clones.

The germline V gene specifies SGDLS as CDR1 and YYNGEE as CDR2. V loses 5 bases, J loses 4 bases, and the germline ends lie 11 bases apart. From the cysteine up to the phenylalanine, the CDR3 has a length of 13 residues. Only the CDR3 DNA is retained, 39 bases long and in frame from the first base. Broad study findings and their caveats: The number of individuals in the TCR sequencing and HLA analysis was acknowledged as relatively small.

Sample: CD8+ T cells from PBMCs. The clonotype comes from a human donor with multiple sclerosis. Here the chain combines TRBV9 and TRBJ2-3, with no D gene named confidently. The DNA sequence is TGTGCCAGCAGTGACCGATATTCAGATACGCAGTATTTT. Translated, it reads CASSDRYSDTQYF.